Sequencing of this T cell receptor beta chain was carried out in a study of beta chain features in type 1 diabetes. Whole-study results and caveats: Type 1 diabetes patients had moderately but significantly shorter TCRB CDR3s in all four CD4+ subsets. Fewer junction insertions and more nucleotide deletions appeared in type 1 diabetes patients.

J gave up 3 bases and V 5 bases, and 11 bases lay outside the gene matches. The CDR3 length is 16 residues. The germline CDR1 and CDR2 sequences are SEHNR and FQNEAQ (reference sequence). Of the isolated RNA, all was reverse transcribed, and so the sequenced material was expressed TCRB transcripts. Clones were read by immunoSEQ multiplex PCR, and TCRdb kept only the in-frame ones, dropping some. The table includes 130,000 to 150,000 clones, nearly 50% detected once. There was one heparinised blood draw per donor, averaging about 100 mL. About this clone itself: What it recognizes is unknown.

This chain links TRBV7-9 with TRBJ2-7; 9 positions agree with TRBD1. This receptor was identified in a man aged 18-30 years in good health. The sample comprised Tregs from blood. CDR3: CASSRAPGQGVYEQYF. The CDR3 coding sequence is TGTGCCAGCAGCAGAGCCCCGGGACAGGGCGTCTACGAGCAGTACTTC.